Below, one TCR beta chain is given with its context. This specimen belongs to a study of OX40 agonist ivuxolimab in advanced cancers. Study background: Every 2 weeks, patients received ivuxolimab intravenously, dosed at 0.01 to 10 mg/kg.

Germline V gene sequence: CDR1 GTSNPN, CDR2 SVGIG (reference sequence). There are 13 residues in the CDR3. With 2 bases removed from V and 0 bases from J, the gap between germline ends came to 6 bases. Method: immunoSEQ multiplex PCR; TCRdb's copy keeps in-frame clones and lacks some. Here the sample spans fewer than 65,000 clones, roughly nine tenths being singletons. The sequence was obtained from an adult with an advanced solid tumor such as melanoma, head and neck, liver or kidney cancer. The chain links TRBV30 to TRBJ2-3, with D perhaps matching TRBD1 (6 bases). The sample was CD4+ or CD8+ T cells sorted from blood, taken in a trial of the OX40 agonist ivuxolimab. Here the CDR3 reads CAWSRGSTDTQYF. The CDR3 region has the DNA TGTGCCTGGAGTAGGGGGAGCACAGATACGCAGTATTTT.